This record covers a single T cell receptor beta chain. The CDR3 runs 15 residues. V lost 8 bases to trimming and J lost 5 bases; unmatched junction nucleotides: 9. Germline CDR1 and CDR2: MNHEY and SVGAGI. These data belong to a study of CD8+ T cells in alopecia areata. Study at large: Tofacitinib continued for 6 to 18 months and was then withheld for 6 months. Treated patients received severity scores based on the percentage of scalp area affected.

Sequencing templates came from extracted RNA that was reverse transcribed into cDNA. Generated by immunoSEQ multiplex PCR, the TCRdb table keeps only in-frame clones and is missing some. This sample has 100,000 to 150,000 clones, with 60% to 65% found just once. Treatment reported: oral pan-JAK inhibitor, 5-10 mg twice daily. This sequence was found in a human donor with alopecia areata. The genes are TRBV6-5 and TRBJ1-5; 10 nucleotides line up with TRBD1. The material sequenced was CD4+ T cells sorted from blood, taken at week 4, from a patient treated with tofacitinib. CDR3 bases: TGTGCCAGCCGCTCAGGACAGGGGGTACATCAGCCCCAGCATTTT. This translates into CASRSGQGVHQPQHF.